This TCR beta chain emerged from a study of technical replicates of blood from several donors. Clones were read by immunoSEQ multiplex PCR, and TCRdb kept only the in-frame ones, dropping some. The data hold about 100,000 clones, with approximately 94% observed a single time. The CDR3 is 16 amino acids. The germline V gene has CDR1 MNHEY and CDR2 SMNVEV (reference sequence). V was pared by 2 bases and J by 4 bases, with 15 bases between. Input material: T cells isolated from PBMCs. The source is a human donor in good health. The chain carries TRBV27 and TRBJ1-5; the D gene is possibly TRBD1 (5 bases). CDR3 sequence: CASSLGTGLRNQPQHF. DNA of the CDR3: TGTGCCAGCAGTTTAGGAACGGGACTCAGGAATCAGCCCCAGCATTTT.